The 22 T cell receptor beta chains in this list originate from one sample, sequenced in a study of neoadjuvant anti-PD-1 for oral cavity cancer. Time point meaning: after neoadjuvant nivolumab, at surgical resection. Assay used: immunoSEQ multiplex PCR; TCRdb lists only in-frame clones, some missing. The sample lists around 70,000 clones; more than 75% were seen once. The specimen comprised PBMCs, sampled after nivolumab (anti-PD-1) treatment. Receptor source: a person aged 35-79 years with oral cavity squamous cell carcinoma.

The genes are TRBV6-1 and TRBJ2-7; 8 positions match TRBD2. This CDR3 is 17 amino acids long. J was trimmed by 0 bases and V by 2 bases; bases with no gene match: 9. Per the germline V gene, CDR1 is MNHNS and CDR2 is SASEGT. The CDR3 nucleotides read TGTGCCAGCAGTGAACCTCTCGGGGGGGCCAGCTCCTACGAGCAGTACTTC. Translation: CASSEPLGGASSYEQYF.

The V gene is TRBV6-5, the J gene TRBJ2-3, with D possibly called TRBD1 or TRBD2 (5 bases each). Germline lookup yields CDR1 MNHEY and CDR2 SVGAGI. There are 15 residues in the CDR3. Trimming removed 5 bases at V and 3 bases at J, with 15 bases between. As DNA, the CDR3 is TGTGCCAGCAGTCACCCGGGGAAGGGGACAGATACGCAGTATTTT. This encodes CASSHPGKGTDTQYF.

The CDR3 sequence: CSVETGARNTGELFF. CDR3 coding DNA: TGCAGCGTTGAAACTGGGGCCCGGAACACCGGGGAGCTGTTTTTT. The V and J genes are TRBV29-1 and TRBJ2-2; D perhaps matches TRBD1 (5 bases). CDR1 and CDR2 (germline): SQVTM, ANQGSEA. V shed 2 bases and J shed 1 base, with 11 bases lying between them. This CDR3 is built from 15 residues.

This clone was observed once. The CDR3 reads CASSSPQSPFHGYTF. The CDR3 DNA follows: TGTGCCAGCAGTTCCCCACAGAGCCCTTTCCATGGCTACACCTTC. The genes are TRBV27 and TRBJ1-2; no clear D. CDR3 length: 15 residues. The V end lost 4 bases, the J end lost 6 bases, and 18 bases lay between the germline ends. Germline V CDR1 and CDR2: MNHEY, SMNVEV (reference sequence).

CDR3 sequence reads: CASSSVNSNQPQHF. The CDR3 DNA reads as TGTGCCAGCAGTTCTGTCAATAGCAATCAGCCCCAGCATTTT. The rearrangement uses TRBV27 and TRBJ1-5; D is undetermined. Per the germline V gene, CDR1 is MNHEY and CDR2 is SMNVEV (reference sequence). The V end was cut by 4 bases, the J end by 0 bases, with 7 bases between. The CDR3 has 14 residues.

V gene TRBV27 combines with J gene TRBJ2-3, with D unclear. The V gene lost 2 bases and the J gene lost 2 bases, with 8 bases spanning the gap. There are 14 residues in the CDR3. Germline CDR1 MNHEY, CDR2 SMNVEV (reference sequence). The CDR3: CASSLKGFTDTQYF. The CDR3 DNA is TGTGCCAGCAGTTTAAAAGGGTTCACAGATACGCAGTATTTT.

The chain is built from TRBV27 and TRBJ2-7; no firm D call. The germline gives CDR1 MNHEY, CDR2 SMNVEV (reference sequence). Trimming left V 2 bases short and J 3 bases short, with 11 bases between. The CDR3 has 14 amino acids. CDR3 sequence: CASSLHGNGYEQYF. CDR3 nucleotides: TGTGCCAGCAGTTTACATGGTAATGGCTACGAGCAGTACTTC.

This clone was recorded only once. The rearrangement uses TRBV21-1 and TRBJ2-2. TRBV21-1 is marked as a pseudogene. The CDR3 contains 17 residues. The DNA for the CDR3 is TGTGCCAGCAGCAAACGGTTGCGGGCCAGGGTCTCCGGGGAGCTGTTTTTT. Its translation: CASSKRLRARVSGELFF.

The DNA of the CDR3 is TGTGCCAGCAGCCCTTGGTCCAGGGGACAAGAGACCCAGTACTTC. This codes for CASSPWSRGQETQYF. V usage is TRBV7-9 and J usage is TRBJ2-5; D may be TRBD1 (6 bases). V was shortened by 5 bases and J by 2 bases, with 15 bases between the two germline ends. Germline assignment: CDR1 SEHNR and CDR2 FQNEAQ (reference sequence). CDR3 length equals 15 residues.

The rearrangement links TRBV7-9 to TRBJ1-4, with D possibly TRBD1 on 5 matching bases. This CDR3 comprises 15 residues. CDR1 and CDR2 from the germline V gene are SEHNR and FQNEAQ (reference sequence). Trimming removed 3 bases from V and 13 bases from J, with 21 bases in between. The CDR3 reads CASSLGTTDMKRLFF. In DNA, the CDR3 is TGTGCCAGCAGCTTGGGGACCACTGATATGAAAAGACTGTTTTTT.

V and J are TRBV4-1 and TRBJ1-2; no clear D. Germline V gene data show CDR1 as MGHRA and CDR2 as YSYEKL. V was pared by 1 base and J by 0 bases, with 6 bases between. The CDR3 runs 14 residues. CDR3 bases: TGCGCCAGCAGCCAAGTTCTCGCTAACTATGGCTACACCTTC. The encoded protein is CASSQVLANYGYTF.

CDR3 coding DNA: TGTGCCAGCAGCTTAGGGACGGAGAATCCCTACGAGCAGTACTTC. Amino acid sequence: CASSLGTENPYEQYF. The chain carries TRBV7-9 and TRBJ2-7; no firm D call. The V gene's germline CDR1 is SEHNR and CDR2 FQNEAQ (reference sequence). The CDR3 has 15 amino acids. Trimming removed 1 base from V and 2 bases from J, with 12 bases in between.

The genes are TRBV28 and TRBJ2-5, with D maybe TRBD2 (6 bases). The CDR3 totals 13 residues. The germline V gene has CDR1 MDHEN and CDR2 SYDVKM. V dropped 3 bases and J dropped 5 bases, with 10 bases sitting between them. CDR3 bases: TGTGCCAGCAGTTTTCCCGCGGGGGAGACCCAGTACTTC. Its protein is CASSFPAGETQYF.

The J gene is TRBJ2-7, the V gene TRBV10-2; the D gene is possibly TRBD1 (6 bases). This CDR3 has 13 residues. V dropped 3 bases and J dropped 7 bases, with 13 bases sitting between them. Germline loops: CDR1 WSHSY, CDR2 SAAADI. The CDR3 spells CASSDGGAWEQYF. The CDR3 DNA sequence: TGCGCCAGCAGTGATGGGGGCGCGTGGGAGCAGTACTTC.

J is TRBJ1-1 and V is TRBV30; D gene unclear. The ends were cut back, 0 bases at V and 3 bases at J, with 8 bases in the middle. The germline CDR1 and CDR2 sequences are GTSNPN and SVGIG (reference sequence). The CDR3 loop spans 13 amino acids. This chain's CDR3 is CAWSVSPDTEAFF. CDR3 DNA: TGTGCCTGGAGTGTTAGTCCCGACACTGAAGCTTTCTTT.

This clone is a singleton in its sample. Other DNA sequences within the sample encode an identical CDR3. The chain combines TRBV6-5 with TRBJ1-5; D gene uncertain. Trimming removed 2 bases at V and 1 base at J, with 6 bases between. Looked up from germline, CDR1 is MNHEY and CDR2 is SVGAGI. The CDR3 is made up of 14 amino acids. The CDR3 is CASSYAGSNQPQHF. The CDR3 DNA follows: TGTGCCAGCAGTTACGCGGGGAGCAATCAGCCCCAGCATTTT.

The chain employs TRBV10-2 and TRBJ2-3; D call uncertain. Deletions cut 0 bases from V and 9 bases from J, with 7 bases between. Germline CDR1 and CDR2: WSHSY and SAAADI. This CDR3 is built from 12 residues. CDR3 nucleotide sequence: TGCGCCAGCAGTGAGTCCAGGACGACGCAGTATTTT. Residues: CASSESRTTQYF.

This chain uses TRBV19 with TRBJ1-4, with a tentative D call TRBD1 (6 bases). Germline values: CDR1 LNHDA, CDR2 SQIVND (reference sequence). The CDR3 consists of 18 residues. The V and J ends lost 5 bases and 0 bases respectively, with 19 bases between them. The CDR3 DNA is TGTGCCAGTAGTCCACAGGGAAGGGGCCTTGCAACTAATGAAAAACTGTTTTTT. Encoded protein: CASSPQGRGLATNEKLFF.

The chain carries TRBV5-1 and TRBJ1-3, with D uncertain. The CDR3 is made up of 13 amino acids. Germline CDR1 SGHRS, CDR2 YFSETQ. Trimming pared 3 bases from V and 3 bases from J, leaving 7 bases between. CDR3 in DNA: TGCGCCAGCAGCTCCGAGGTTGGAAACACCATATATTTT. Its translation: CASSSEVGNTIYF.

The genes are TRBV6-4 and TRBJ2-1; D perhaps matches TRBD2 (5 bases). Germline assignment: CDR1 MRHNA and CDR2 SNTAGT. The CDR3 sequence is 13 residues long. Trimming cost V 3 bases and J 4 bases, with 7 bases left between them. CDR3 DNA: TGTGCCAGCAGTGAGGTAGCGTACAATGAGCAGTTCTTC. This translates into CASSEVAYNEQFF.

The chain combines TRBV7-2 with TRBJ2-7; D is unclear. The CDR3 loop spans 12 amino acids. Germline V gene data show CDR1 as SGHTA and CDR2 as FQGNSA. With 5 bases removed from V and 4 bases from J, the gap between germline ends came to 9 bases. CDR3: CASSLQPYEQYF. In nucleotides, the CDR3 is TGTGCCAGCAGCCTCCAGCCTTACGAGCAGTACTTC.

The V call is TRBV7-9, the J call TRBJ1-1; possibly TRBD1 for D (5 bases). The V end was cut by 1 base, the J end by 4 bases, with 10 bases between. Per the germline V gene, CDR1 is SEHNR and CDR2 is FQNEAQ (reference sequence). The CDR3 runs 14 residues. This CDR3 is CASSLDPGGTEAFF. Written as DNA, the CDR3 is TGTGCCAGCAGCTTAGATCCCGGGGGCACTGAAGCTTTCTTT.